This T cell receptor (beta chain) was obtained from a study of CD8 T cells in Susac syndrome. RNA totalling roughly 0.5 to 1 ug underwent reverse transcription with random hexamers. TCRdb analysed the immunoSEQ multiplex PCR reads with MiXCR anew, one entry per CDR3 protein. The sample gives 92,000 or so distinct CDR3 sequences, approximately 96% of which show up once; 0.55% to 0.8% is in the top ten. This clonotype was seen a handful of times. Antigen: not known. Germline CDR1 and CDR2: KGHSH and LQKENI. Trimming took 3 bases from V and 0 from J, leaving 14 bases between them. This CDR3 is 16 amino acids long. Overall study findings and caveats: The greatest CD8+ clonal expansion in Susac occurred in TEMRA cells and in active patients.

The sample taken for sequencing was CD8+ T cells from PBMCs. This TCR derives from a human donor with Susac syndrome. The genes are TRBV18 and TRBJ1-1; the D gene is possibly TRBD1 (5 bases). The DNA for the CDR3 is TGTGCCAGCTCACCCCGGGGGGGTAGAATGAACACTGAAGCTTTCTTT. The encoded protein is CASSPRGGRMNTEAFF.